One and the same sample provided the 8 T cell receptor beta chains below, sequenced in a study of siplizumab effects on memory and regulatory T cells. Only in-frame clones appear in the TCRdb table, and some are missing; sequencing was by immunoSEQ multiplex PCR. The profile shows some 100,000 clones, about 94% of them singletons. The specimen was non-Treg CD4+ T cells sorted from blood. The receptors stem from a human donor in good health.

Written as DNA, the CDR3 is TGTGCCAGTAGTATAGCCATTCACGGGGGCACTGAAGCTTTCTTT. It is translated as CASSIAIHGGTEAFF. J is TRBJ1-1 and V is TRBV19; a possible D gene is TRBD1 (5 bases). Trimming took 1 base from V and 4 from J, leaving 13 bases between them. The CDR3 is 15 amino acids. Germline CDR1 is LNHDA and CDR2 is SQIVND (reference sequence).

V is TRBV5-1 and J is TRBJ1-1; D gene uncertain. The CDR3 is 16 amino acids. Germline lookup yields CDR1 SGHRS and CDR2 YFSETQ. V shed 0 bases and J shed 0 bases, with 12 bases lying between them. This CDR3 is CASSLGRSFMNTEAFF. CDR3 bases: TGCGCCAGCAGCTTGGGACGAAGCTTCATGAACACTGAAGCTTTCTTT.

The chain is built from TRBV6-1 and TRBJ2-1; D tentatively reads TRBD1 or TRBD2 (5 bases each). CDR1 and CDR2 from the germline V gene are MNHNS and SASEGT. Deletions cut 3 bases from V and 2 bases from J, with 14 bases between. The CDR3 sequence is 16 residues long. This chain's CDR3 is CASSDGGSRPYNEQFF. The CDR3 DNA follows: TGTGCCAGCAGTGATGGGGGTTCTAGGCCCTACAATGAGCAGTTCTTC.

The chain uses TRBV7-9 and TRBJ2-1; TRBD1 or TRBD2 may be the D gene (5 bases each). This CDR3 region has 12 residues. V lost 5 bases and J lost 7, with 9 bases in between. Germline-derived CDR1 and CDR2 are SEHNR and FQNEAQ (reference sequence). The CDR3 DNA is TGTGCCAGCAGCGCCAGGGAGAATGAGCAGTTCTTC. It specifies CASSARENEQFF.

The rearrangement links TRBV7-3 to TRBJ1-1, with D possibly TRBD1 on 6 matching bases. CDR1 is SGHTA, CDR2 FQGTGA, per germline. Trimming stripped 5 bases from V and 4 bases from J, with 14 bases between. This CDR3 is built from 14 residues. The CDR3 spells CASSRQEGGTEAFF. The CDR3 region has the DNA TGTGCCAGCAGCCGACAGGAAGGGGGCACTGAAGCTTTCTTT.

The chain uses TRBV27 and TRBJ2-3; D is unclear. V was cut by 8 bases and J by 5 bases, with 8 bases left in between. The CDR3 loop spans 11 amino acids. Germline assignment: CDR1 MNHEY and CDR2 SMNVEV (reference sequence). Written as DNA, the CDR3 is TGTGCCAGCCGCCTGGTAGATACGCAGTATTTT. It yields the protein CASRLVDTQYF.

The V and J genes are TRBV2 and TRBJ2-1; D is undetermined. Per the germline V gene, CDR1 is SNHLY and CDR2 is FYNNEI. V lost 8 bases to trimming and J lost 14 bases, with 19 bases between them. There are 12 residues in the CDR3. The CDR3 nucleotides are TGTGCCAGCGGCGGCATAGGGTGGCCGGAGTTCTTC. Translating it yields CASGGIGWPEFF.

The chain links TRBV7-8 to TRBJ2-3; no firm D call. The V end lost 4 bases, the J end lost 0 bases, and 11 bases lay between the germline ends. Germline V gives CDR1 SGHVS, CDR2 FQNEAQ. This CDR3 is 15 amino acids long. The CDR3 DNA reads TGTGCCAGCAGCTCTCCGTGGTTTAGCACAGATACGCAGTATTTT. Protein: CASSSPWFSTDTQYF.